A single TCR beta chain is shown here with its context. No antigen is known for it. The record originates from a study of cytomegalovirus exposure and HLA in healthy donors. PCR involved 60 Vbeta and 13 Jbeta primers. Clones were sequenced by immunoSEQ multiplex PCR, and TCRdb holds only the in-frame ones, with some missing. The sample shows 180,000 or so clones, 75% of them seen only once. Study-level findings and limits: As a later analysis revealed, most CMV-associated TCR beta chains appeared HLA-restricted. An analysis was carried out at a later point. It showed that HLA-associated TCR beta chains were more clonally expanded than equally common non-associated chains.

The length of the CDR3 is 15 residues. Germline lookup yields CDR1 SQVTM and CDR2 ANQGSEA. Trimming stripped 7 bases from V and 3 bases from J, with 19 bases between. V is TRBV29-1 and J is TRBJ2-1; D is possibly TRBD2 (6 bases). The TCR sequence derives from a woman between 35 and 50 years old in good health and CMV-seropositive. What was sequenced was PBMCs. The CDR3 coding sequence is TGCAGCGGGGTGGTAGCGGAGCTCCTCTACAATGAGCAGTTCTTC. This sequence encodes CSGVVAELLYNEQFF.